Below, 2 T cell receptor beta chains from the same sample are listed, as sequenced in a study of cytomegalovirus exposure and HLA in healthy donors. With 60 Vbeta and 13 Jbeta primers, the PCR was carried out. Sequencing used immunoSEQ multiplex PCR; TCRdb keeps in-frame clones, though not all of them. The sample shows about 150,000 clones, approximately 61% of them seen only once. The sequenced sample consisted of PBMCs. These receptor sequences come from a human donor in good health.

The chain combines TRBV5-1 with TRBJ1-1, with D possibly matching TRBD1 (5 bases). Looked up from germline, CDR1 is SGHRS and CDR2 is YFSETQ. V was cut by 0 bases and J by 3 bases, with 6 bases left in between. The CDR3 has 13 amino acids. CDR3 sequence reads: CASSLGGDTEAFF. The CDR3 nucleotides are TGCGCCAGCAGCTTGGGGGGGGACACTGAAGCTTTCTTT.

The chain recombines TRBV7-9 with TRBJ1-1, with TRBD1 matching 9 bases. The J segment lost 0 bases and the V segment lost 6 bases, leaving 5 bases of the junction unmatched. This CDR3 contains 15 residues. Per the germline V gene, CDR1 is SEHNR and CDR2 is FQNEAQ (reference sequence). The CDR3 sequence: CASSRDRVMNTEAFF. The CDR3 bases are TGTGCCAGCAGTCGGGACAGGGTAATGAACACTGAAGCTTTCTTT. Combining the CDR3 with reference TRBV7-9 and TRBJ1-1 gives the whole variable domain DTGVSQNPRHKITKRGQNVTFRCDPISEHNRLYWYRQTLGQGPEFLTYFQNEAQLEKSRLLSDRFSAERPKGSFSTLEIQRTEQGDSAMYLCASSRDRVMNTEAFFGQGTRLTVV.